These 10 T cell receptor beta chains came from one sample sequenced in a study of blood T cell repertoires in COVID-19. This table comes from immunoSEQ multiplex PCR, and its TCRdb copy is limited to in-frame clones, with some not included. The sample shows more than 110,000 clones, approximately 85% of them seen only once. The sequencing sample was made of peripheral blood. These receptors originate from a man aged 50 to 60 with acute or convalescent COVID-19.

The chain couples TRBV2 to TRBJ2-7, with TRBD1 as a possible D gene (6 bases). Germline lookup yields CDR1 SNHLY and CDR2 FYNNEI. The CDR3 consists of 14 residues. Trimming left V 2 bases short and J 1 base short, with 9 bases between. CDR3 sequence (DNA): TGTGCCAGCAGTGAACGGGACATATCCTACGAGCAGTACTTC. As protein: CASSERDISYEQYF. The variable domain in full, with the rest retrieved from reference TRBV2 and TRBJ2-7, is EPEVTQTPSHQVTQMGQEVILRCVPISNHLYFYWYRQILGQKVEFLVSFYNNEISEKSEIFDDQFSVERPDGSNFTLKIRSTKLEDSAMYFCASSERDISYEQYFGPGTRLTVT.

The chain joins TRBV3-1 (or the pseudogene TRBV3-2) to TRBJ1-1; no firm D call. V lost 2 bases and J lost 3, with 10 bases in between. The CDR3 has 14 residues. The germline CDR1 and CDR2 sequences are LGHDT and YNNKEL (reference sequence). DNA for the CDR3: TGTGCCAGCAGCCAATCGGAGTACCACACTGAAGCTTTCTTT. As protein: CASSQSEYHTEAFF.

The chain joins TRBV11-2 to TRBJ2-1, with 8 nucleotides matching TRBD2. The CDR3 is 16 residues long. V lost 7 bases, J lost 5 bases, and 13 bases stayed unmatched. Germline V gene lookup returns CDR1 SGHAT and CDR2 FQNNGV. As DNA, the CDR3 is TGTGCCAGCACCCGAAATCGGGGGGGCATAAACAATGAGCAGTTCTTC. Its protein is CASTRNRGGINNEQFF.

The V and J genes are TRBV5-1 and TRBJ2-5; possible D gene TRBD2, 6 bases. The CDR3 has 12 residues. The germline V gene encodes CDR1 SGHRS and CDR2 YFSETQ. V dropped 5 bases and J dropped 7 bases, with 12 bases sitting between them. The CDR3 DNA reads TGCGCCAGCAGTTGGGACGGGGGGACCCAGTACTTC. Protein sequence: CASSWDGGTQYF.

The chain joins TRBV6-5 to TRBJ1-1, with a tentative D call TRBD1 (5 bases). Trimming took off 0 bases at V and 7 bases at J, with 12 bases between the two ends. The CDR3 is made up of 14 amino acids. Germline V CDR1 and CDR2: MNHEY, SVGAGI. The CDR3 nucleotides read TGTGCCAGCAGTTACTCGGCGCCAGGGTTTGAAGCTTTCTTT. It yields the protein CASSYSAPGFEAFF.

The chain carries TRBV9 and TRBJ2-3; 9 bases are a match to TRBD2. The CDR3 is made up of 14 amino acids. Germline values: CDR1 SGDLS, CDR2 YYNGEE. The V segment lost 4 bases and the J segment 7 bases; nucleotides outside the gene matches: 7. The CDR3 protein is CASSPQTSGYTQYF. The CDR3 DNA reads TGTGCCAGCAGCCCACAGACTAGCGGCTATACGCAGTATTTT.

J is TRBJ1-2 and V is TRBV7-2, with a weak D call TRBD1 (5 bases). Germline CDR1 is SGHTA and CDR2 is FQGNSA. This CDR3 spans 15 amino acids. With 2 bases removed from V and 2 bases from J, the gap between germline ends came to 12 bases. CDR3 DNA sequence: TGTGCCAGCAGCTTAAGGGATGACAGCAACTATGGCTACACCTTC. Translated: CASSLRDDSNYGYTF.

The rearrangement joins TRBV6-5 to TRBJ1-2; 11 bases line up with TRBD1. CDR3 length: 15 residues. From germline, CDR1 is MNHEY and CDR2 SVGAGI. The junction had 7 bases not matched to a gene; V was cut back by 5 bases and J by 5 bases. The CDR3 is CASSPRTGGDYGYTF. Here the CDR3 DNA reads TGTGCCAGCAGTCCGCGGACAGGGGGCGATTATGGCTACACCTTC.

The chain uses TRBV18 and TRBJ2-7, with 10 bases identical to TRBD1. Germline V gives CDR1 KGHSH, CDR2 LQKENI. CDR3 length: 15 residues. Germline trimming cut 3 bases from V and 6 bases from J; bases unmatched to any gene: 8. The DNA for the CDR3 is TGTGCCAGCTCACCCGGGACAGGGGTCCGGAGCGAGCAGTACTTC. It is translated as CASSPGTGVRSEQYF.

The V and J genes are TRBV10-3 and TRBJ1-5, with D possibly being TRBD1 (5 bases). V was cut by 3 bases and J by 5 bases, with 5 bases left in between. The CDR3 is 12 residues long. CDR1 ENHRY and CDR2 SYGVKD come from the germline V gene. This CDR3 is CAISDRDQPQHF. The DNA of the CDR3 is TGTGCCATCAGTGACAGGGATCAGCCCCAGCATTTT.